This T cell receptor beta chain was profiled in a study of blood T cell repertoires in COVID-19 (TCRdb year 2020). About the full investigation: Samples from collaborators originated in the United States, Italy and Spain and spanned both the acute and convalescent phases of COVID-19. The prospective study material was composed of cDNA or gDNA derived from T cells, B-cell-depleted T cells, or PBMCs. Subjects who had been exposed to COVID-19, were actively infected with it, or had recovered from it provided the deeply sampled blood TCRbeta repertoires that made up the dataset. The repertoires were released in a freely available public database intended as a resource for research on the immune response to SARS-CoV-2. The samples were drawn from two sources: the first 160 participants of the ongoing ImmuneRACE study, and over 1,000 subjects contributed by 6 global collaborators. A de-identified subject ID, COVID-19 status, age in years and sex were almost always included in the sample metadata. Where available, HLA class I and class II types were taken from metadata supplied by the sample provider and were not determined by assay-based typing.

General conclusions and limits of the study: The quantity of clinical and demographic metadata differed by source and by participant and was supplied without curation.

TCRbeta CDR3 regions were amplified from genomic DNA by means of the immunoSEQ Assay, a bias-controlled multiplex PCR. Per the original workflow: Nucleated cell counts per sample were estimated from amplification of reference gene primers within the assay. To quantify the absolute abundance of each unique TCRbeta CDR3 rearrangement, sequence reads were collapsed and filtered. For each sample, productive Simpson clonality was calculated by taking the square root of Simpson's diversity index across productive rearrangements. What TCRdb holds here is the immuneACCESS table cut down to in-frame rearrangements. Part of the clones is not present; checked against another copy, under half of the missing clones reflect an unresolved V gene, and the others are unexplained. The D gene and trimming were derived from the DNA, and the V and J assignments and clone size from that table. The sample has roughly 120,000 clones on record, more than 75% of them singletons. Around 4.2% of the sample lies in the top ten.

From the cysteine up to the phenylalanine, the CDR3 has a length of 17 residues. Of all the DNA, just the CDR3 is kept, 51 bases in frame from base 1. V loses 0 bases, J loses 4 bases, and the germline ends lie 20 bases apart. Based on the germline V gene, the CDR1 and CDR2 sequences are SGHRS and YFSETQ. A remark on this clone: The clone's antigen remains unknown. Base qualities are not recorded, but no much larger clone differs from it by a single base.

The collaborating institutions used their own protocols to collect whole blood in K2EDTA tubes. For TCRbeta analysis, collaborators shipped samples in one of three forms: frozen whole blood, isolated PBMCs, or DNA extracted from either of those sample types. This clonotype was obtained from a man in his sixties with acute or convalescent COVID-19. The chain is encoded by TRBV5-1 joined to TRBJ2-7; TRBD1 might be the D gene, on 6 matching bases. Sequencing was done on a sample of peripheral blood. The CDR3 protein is CASSLGHTGSGTYEQYF. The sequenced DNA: TGCGCCAGCAGCTTGGGACACACAGGTTCTGGGACATACGAGCAGTACTTC.